The next 2 T cell receptor beta chains were all read from a single sample in a study of blood T cell repertoires in COVID-19. Clones were sequenced by immunoSEQ multiplex PCR, and TCRdb holds only the in-frame ones, with some missing. The sample lists roughly 380,000 clones; more than 65% were seen once. Source material: peripheral blood. These receptor sequences come from a human donor with acute or convalescent COVID-19. The donor label of this sample is uncertain.

The J gene is TRBJ1-5, the V gene TRBV28; unclear D gene. The germline V and J ends were trimmed by 6 bases and 4 bases, with 19 bases remaining between them. Germline lookup yields CDR1 MDHEN and CDR2 SYDVKM. The CDR3 runs 16 residues. The CDR3 here is CASRSSGNLRNQPQHF. The CDR3 DNA reads as TGTGCCAGCAGGTCGTCCGGGAACCTACGGAATCAGCCCCAGCATTTT.

A word on this clone: At the DNA level, this CDR3 is encoded by other sequences in the same sample as well. This rearrangement joins TRBV30 to TRBJ1-2, with D hard to call. V lost 2 bases and J 2 bases, leaving 9 bases between the germline ends. The germline CDR1 and CDR2 sequences are GTSNPN and SVGIG (reference sequence). The CDR3 runs to 13 residues. The CDR3 is CAWSLGINYGYTF. For the CDR3, the DNA is TGTGCCTGGAGTCTAGGAATAAACTATGGCTACACCTTC.